One and the same sample provided the 10 T cell receptor beta chains below, sequenced in a study of breast tumors, draining lymph nodes, adjacent tissues. One entry per CDR3 protein results from TCRdb running MiXCR on the multiplex PCR reads. The data show 83,000 or so distinct CDR3 sequences, about 21% seen once. Breast cancer patients provided tissue from their axillary draining lymph nodes. Sequenced sample: axillary lymph node tissue. The receptor source for this set is a female donor with breast cancer. Some clones in this sample may be carry-over from other donors' samples.

As to this clonotype: This may be a read error: a much more frequent sequence differs by one nucleotide. V gene TRBV4-3 combines with J gene TRBJ1-2; a possible D gene is TRBD1 (5 bases). CDR3 length: 14 amino acids. The germline CDR1 and CDR2 sequences are LGHNA and YSLEER. The CDR3 reads CASSQIRGEYGCTF. As DNA, the CDR3 is TGCGCCAGCAGCCAGATCCGGGGGGAGTATGGCTGCACCTTC.

In regard to this clonotype: A much larger clone lies a single base off, so this may be a read error. The chain carries TRBV20-1 and TRBJ2-3, with D possibly being TRBD2 (6 bases). The CDR3 is 15 amino acids. V was clipped by 6 bases and J by 2 bases, with 18 bases between them. In germline, CDR1 is DFQATT, CDR2 SNEGSKA (reference sequence). The CDR3 region has the DNA TGCAGTGCCCCCGGGACCAGCGGGCTCACAGATACGCAGTATTTT. Residues: CSAPGTSGLTDTQYF.

This clonotype was counted ten times or more. The chain has TRBV10-3 and TRBJ2-3; D remains ambiguous. Trimming pared 0 bases from V and 8 bases from J, leaving 18 bases between. The CDR3 spans 16 residues. From germline, CDR1 is ENHRY and CDR2 SYGVKD. DNA for the CDR3: TGTGCCATCAGTGAGTCATTCGGAGCCGCTTCGGGTACGCAGTATTTT. It yields the protein CAISESFGAASGTQYF.

Ten or more counts support this clonotype. This rearrangement joins TRBV12-3 or TRBV12-4 to TRBJ2-3; D unresolved. CDR3 length: 12 residues. V was trimmed by 6 bases and J by 6 bases, leaving 10 bases between them. This CDR3 reads CASSLTSDTQYF. The CDR3 nucleotides read TGTGCCAGCAGCCTCACCTCGGATACGCAGTATTTT.

This clonotype was found a few times. The junction differs from germline at one of its ends, possibly a read error. V usage is TRBV9 and J usage is TRBJ2-5; 7 bases match TRBD2. The V gene's germline CDR1 is SGDLS and CDR2 YYNGEE. The CDR3 has 14 amino acids. This CDR3 is CASSATGRKEAQYF. For the CDR3, the DNA is TGTGCCAGCAGCGCAACCGGGAGGAAAGAGGCCCAGTACTTC.

This clonotype was detected ten times or more. V and J are TRBV10-3 and TRBJ1-5; D is ambiguous. Germline V lookup: CDR1 ENHRY, CDR2 SYGVKD. This CDR3 is 13 amino acids long. With 5 bases removed from V and 1 base from J, the gap between germline ends came to 6 bases. In DNA, the CDR3 is TGTGCCATCAGTCCCCAGAGCAATCAGCCCCAGCATTTT. Translating gives CAISPQSNQPQHF.

The rearrangement links TRBV11-1 to TRBJ1-1; D is perhaps TRBD1 (6 bases). V was cut by 5 bases and J by 3 bases, with 10 bases left in between. CDR3 length: 13 residues. Germline CDR1 and CDR2: SGHAT and FQDESV (reference sequence). The CDR3 coding sequence is TGTGCCAGCAGCAGGGGGGGAGACACTGAAGCTTTCTTT. Residues: CASSRGGDTEAFF. The whole variable domain, filled in from reference TRBV11-1 and TRBJ1-1, reads EAEVAQSPRYKITEKSQAVAFWCDPISGHATLYWYRQILGQGPELLVQFQDESVVDDSQLPKDRFSAERLKGVDSTLKIQPAELGDSAMYLCASSRGGDTEAFFGQGTRLTVV.

This clonotype has only a few counts. The genes are TRBV5-6 and TRBJ1-2; no reliable D call. V lost 0 bases and J 5 bases, leaving 14 bases between the germline ends. Germline CDR1 reads SGHDT; CDR2 reads YYEEEE. This CDR3 is built from 15 residues. The CDR3 protein is CASSLAPDRVYGYTF. The CDR3 DNA reads as TGTGCCAGCAGCTTGGCGCCGGATAGGGTATATGGCTACACCTTC.

This clonotype has ten or more counts. The chain recombines TRBV6-1 with TRBJ2-5; D is possibly TRBD1 (5 bases). The CDR3 has 13 amino acids. The germline V and J ends were trimmed by 6 bases and 3 bases, with 11 bases remaining between them. CDR1 and CDR2 (germline): MNHNS, SASEGT. CDR3 nucleotide sequence: TGTGCCAGCAGGAAGACAGTCGAAGAGACCCAGTACTTC. Its protein product is CASRKTVEETQYF.

This chain connects TRBV10-3 to TRBJ2-7, with 11 bases aligning to TRBD2. CDR1 and CDR2 from the germline V gene are ENHRY and SYGVKD. The CDR3 consists of 15 residues. The V and J ends lost 3 bases and 3 bases, in that order; junction bases with no gene match: 4. CDR3 bases: TGTGCCATCAGTGATAGTAGCGGGAGGGGCTACGAGCAGTACTTC. Encoded protein: CAISDSSGRGYEQYF.